This T cell receptor (beta chain) was obtained from a study of pediatric ulcerative colitis. General study points: A couple of rectal clonotypes were found only in ulcerative colitis patients, all of them. Ulcerative colitis patients shared more blood-rectal clones than controls. Acute severe colitis showed lower rectal diversity from clonal expansions.

About this clone: The antigen is unknown.

Generated by immunoSEQ multiplex PCR, the TCRdb table keeps only in-frame clones and is missing some. The sample contains about 64,000 clones, around 85% of which appear only once. Sequenced: blood. The clonotype was recovered from a boy aged 5-17 years with severe ulcerative colitis.

The DNA of the CDR3 is TGTGCCAGCAGCGAGGGACTGAGCTCCTACAATGAGCAGTTCTTC. Translation: CASSEGLSSYNEQFF. The V gene is TRBV9, the J gene TRBJ2-1, with a weak D call TRBD2 (6 bases). V dropped 3 bases and J dropped 0 bases, with 10 bases sitting between them. This CDR3 has 15 amino acids. Looked up from germline, CDR1 is SGDLS and CDR2 is YYNGEE.